This T cell receptor (beta chain) was captured by sequencing in a study of human CD4 T cells and Enterobacteriaceae (dated by TCRdb to 2018 to 2021). Memory CD4+ T cells, defined as all CD4+ cells other than CD45RA+CCR7+CD95- naive cells, were FACS-sorted on a FACSAria III to a purity of over 98%. Blood from healthy donors was obtained from blood donation centers in Switzerland. Positive selection with CD4 and CD14 magnetic microbeads was used to enrich total CD4+ T cells and monocytes. Before sorting, CD8+, CD14+, CD16+, CD56+, CD19+ and CD25-bright cells were excluded. To assess in vivo expansion of bacteria-reactive clonotypes, total memory CD4+ T cells from a couple of blood donors were sequenced directly ex vivo. Ficoll-Paque Plus was used to isolate peripheral blood mononuclear cells from donor blood. Overall results and qualifications from the work: The only basis for inferring the reactivity of ex vivo clonotypes was matching nucleotide sequences to CFSE-low cultures from the same donors. In ex vivo samples, clonotypes with broad cross-reactivity seemed more expanded than specific clonotypes, as 11 of 19 and about 60% of the roughly 34 fell within the top 5%.

Deep-level sequencing was performed on ex vivo total memory CD4+ samples, with a detection sensitivity of one cell in 200,000. The QIAamp DNA Micro Kit was used to extract genomic DNA from cell pellets, and spectrophotometry was used to check the quantity and purity of the genomic DNA. TCR Vbeta CDR3 regions were amplified with the immunoSEQ multiplex PCR assay. The amplicons were sequenced on the Illumina HiSeq platform. Retrieved sequences were 87 nucleotides long and contained the CDR3 region. The published analysis was carried out like this. A clonotype was defined as a unique productive TCR Vbeta nucleotide sequence and was quantified by productive template frequency from ImmunoSEQ Analyzer V3.0. Expanded clonotypes were defined using a threshold set at the top 5th percentile of each repertoire ranked by frequency. Repertoire overlap was calculated as Chao-Jaccard with the R package fossil and was visualized by nonmetric multidimensional scaling with the R package MASS. The table comes from immuneACCESS by way of TCRdb, which keeps in-frame sequences with V and J called. Part of the clones is missing from these tables; in studies checked, under half for an unresolved V gene and the rest for unknown reasons. That table supplies the V and J calls and clone size; D and trimming were determined from the DNA. Present in this sample are roughly 28,000 clones, about four fifths of which were seen just once. Jointly, the top ten make up roughly 0.96% of the sample.

Counted from cysteine to phenylalanine, this CDR3 has 16 amino acids. Here the CDR3 DNA is all that survives: 48 bases in frame from base 1. Based on the germline V gene, the CDR1 and CDR2 sequences are SGDLS and YYNGEE. As concerns this clone: No antigen is known for it. The junction departs from the called germline gene at one end, perhaps through a read error. In the same sample, other DNA sequences code for this CDR3.

Here the chain combines TRBV9 and TRBJ1-3; a weak D assignment points to TRBD1 (5 bases agree). Sequencing was performed on memory CD4+ T cells from blood. The label giving this sample's cell subset or site can be read as: total memory CD4 T cells sorted directly ex vivo, unstimulated. The origin of this receptor is a human donor in good health. The CDR3: CASSVDGHISGNTIYF. The DNA sequence follows: TGCGCCAGCAGCGTAGACGGACACATCTCTGGAAACACCATATATTTT.